This T cell receptor (beta chain) was sequenced during a study of blood T cell repertoires in COVID-19. Study-level information: Acute and convalescent COVID-19 samples came from the United States, Italy and Spain. Sources were T cells, B-cell-depleted T cells, or PBMCs; the material itself was cDNA or gDNA.

Authors' processing steps: Amplified reference gene primers provided the basis for estimating nucleated cell counts. Here immunoSEQ multiplex PCR was the method, and the copy in TCRdb shows in-frame clones only, minus some. The DNA gave D and trimming, while V, J and clone size come from that table. The sample holds roughly 150,000 clones; around four fifths are singletons and the top ten take roughly 20%. This CDR3 is built from 13 residues. The V gene's germline CDR1 is SGHTA and CDR2 FQGTGA. V was trimmed by 2 bases and J by 5 bases, leaving 9 bases between them. The specimen sequenced was peripheral blood. This chain connects TRBV7-3 to TRBJ2-5; D unresolved. This receptor was identified in a woman in her 70s who had recovered from COVID-19. Here the CDR3 reads CASSLSWRETQYF. The CDR3 DNA reads TGTGCCAGCAGCTTATCCTGGCGGGAGACCCAGTACTTC.